Below are 3 T cell receptor beta chains sequenced from a single sample in a study of Graves' ophthalmopathy and Graves' hyperthyroidism. RNA transcripts were the source from which TCR beta CDR3 regions were amplified. HTBI-primed first-round RT-PCR preceded second-round multiplex PCR. Via MiXCR, TCRdb re-called the multiplex PCR reads, giving one row per CDR3 protein. The data hold about 1.2 million distinct CDR3 sequences, with roughly 35% observed a single time. The sample taken for sequencing was peripheral blood or thyroid tissue (not recorded which). All receptors derive from an adult man with Graves' hyperthyroidism.

This clonotype was detected many times. This sequence joins TRBV9 and TRBJ2-5; 7 bases match TRBD2. Germline values: CDR1 SGDLS, CDR2 YYNGEE. V lost 0 bases, J lost 2 bases, and 4 bases stayed unmatched. The CDR3 consists of 15 residues. The CDR3 reads CASSVGTSAQETQYF. In nucleotides, the CDR3 is TGTGCCAGCAGCGTAGGCACTAGCGCGCAAGAGACCCAGTACTTC.

The chain is built from TRBV20-1 and TRBJ2-7; D possibly corresponds to TRBD2 (5 bases). The CDR3 sequence is 15 residues long. The V and J ends lost 6 bases and 0 bases respectively, with 18 bases between them. The germline V gene has CDR1 DFQATT and CDR2 SNEGSKA (reference sequence). The CDR3 coding sequence is TGCAGTGCGGTAGAGGAGAGAGGGAGCTCCTACGAGCAGTACTTC. As protein: CSAVEERGSSYEQYF.

The J gene is TRBJ2-2, the V gene TRBV7-2; 7 bases are shared with TRBD1. CDR1 SGHTA and CDR2 FQGNSA come from the germline V gene. J was trimmed by 4 bases and V by 5 bases; bases with no gene match: 13. CDR3 size: 17 residues. The CDR3 DNA is TGTGCCAGCAGCATAGGGGGCGCAGGACCCGGCACCGGGGAGCTGTTTTTT. This translates into CASSIGGAGPGTGELFF. The variable domain in full, with the rest retrieved from reference TRBV7-2 and TRBJ2-2, is GAGVSQSPSNKVTEKGKDVELRCDPISGHTALYWYRQSLGQGLEFLIYFQGNSAPDKSGLPSDRFSAERTGGSVSTLTIQRTQQEDSAVYLCASSIGGAGPGTGELFFGEGSRLTVL.